This TCR beta chain was captured in a study of T cells in Graves' hyperthyroidism and ophthalmopathy. Amplified regions were TCR beta CDR3 sequences from RNA transcripts. A first-round RT-PCR of the TCR CDR3 used the HTBI primer set. TCRdb reprocessed the multiplex PCR reads with MiXCR, giving one entry per CDR3 protein. The sample lists about 700,000 distinct CDR3 sequences, less than 15% occurring once. Concerning this clonotype itself: The antigen remains unidentified.

CDR3 length: 14 residues. Trimming at V came to 7 bases and at J to 5 bases, leaving 8 bases not matched to a gene. Study outcomes and limitations: Blood held most thyroid clonotypes expanded above 0.001 frequency.

The sample comprised blood. The V and J genes are TRBV12-3 or TRBV12-4 and TRBJ2-1; 7 bases are a match to TRBD1. The source of this sequence is a woman aged 18-29 years with Graves' hyperthyroidism. In DNA, the CDR3 is TGTGCCAGCATCACCGACAGGGTCGACAATGAGCAGTTCTTC. Translated, it gives CASITDRVDNEQFF.